A single sample gave rise to the 18 T cell receptor beta chains below, sequenced in a study of blood T cell repertoires in COVID-19. Assay: immunoSEQ multiplex PCR; the TCRdb copy retains only in-frame clones and omits some. The sample contains 60,000 to 85,000 clones, 70% to 90% of which appear only once. Sequenced material: peripheral blood. These receptors all come from a man aged 45 to 65 with active COVID-19.

The V call is TRBV29-1, the J call TRBJ2-1; tentative D call: TRBD2 (5 bases). The length of the CDR3 is 15 residues. V was cut by 3 bases and J by 4 bases, with 16 bases left in between. CDR1 is SQVTM and CDR2 is ANQGSEA in the germline V gene. The CDR3 DNA reads as TGCAGCGTTGAGGTCCGGGGAAGGGTTTACAATGAGCAGTTCTTC. It encodes CSVEVRGRVYNEQFF.

Points on this clone: A read error may produce the germline difference seen at one junction end. CDR3: CASSINRVAGVILF. The CDR3 region has the DNA TGTGCCAGTAGTATCAATCGGGTAGCGGGAGTAATACTCTTC. The V call is TRBV19, the J call TRBJ2-1, with 9 bases aligning to TRBD2. Germline V gene data show CDR1 as LNHDA and CDR2 as SQIVND (reference sequence). The CDR3 extends over 14 amino acids.

This rearrangement joins TRBV5-4 to TRBJ2-3; 7 bases match TRBD2. V was pared by 5 bases and J by 0 bases, with 6 bases of the junction left unmatched. The CDR3 is 15 amino acids. Germline lookup yields CDR1 SGHNT and CDR2 YYREEE (reference sequence). CDR3 nucleotides: TGTGCCAGCAGACGGGACTACCAAAGCACAGATACGCAGTATTTT. Protein: CASRRDYQSTDTQYF.

This chain joins TRBV2 and TRBJ2-7, with TRBD2 matching over 12 bases. V trimming: 4 bases; J trimming: 2 bases; junction bases outside the gene matches: 3. Germline loops: CDR1 SNHLY, CDR2 FYNNEI. This CDR3 is built from 15 residues. CDR3 DNA sequence: TGTGCCAGCAGTGCGACTAGCGGGAGAACCTACGAGCAGTACTTC. Its translation is CASSATSGRTYEQYF.

This clone appeared a few times. The rearrangement joins TRBV7-9 to TRBJ2-7, with D possibly TRBD1 on 5 matching bases. This CDR3 is 12 amino acids long. CDR1 is SEHNR, CDR2 FQNEAQ, per germline (reference sequence). V was clipped by 4 bases and J by 3 bases, with 7 bases between them. CDR3 sequence: CASSSGYYEQYF. In DNA, the CDR3 is TGTGCCAGCAGCTCAGGGTACTACGAGCAGTACTTC.

V usage is TRBV7-9 and J usage is TRBJ1-2; D gene unclear. The CDR3 sequence is 14 residues long. Trimming removed 5 bases from V and 4 bases from J, with 14 bases in between. CDR1 and CDR2 from the germline V gene are SEHNR and FQNEAQ (reference sequence). For the CDR3, the DNA is TGTGCCAGCAGCCCTATGGGGAGAGGCTATGGCTACACCTTC. Translation gives CASSPMGRGYGYTF.

The V and J genes are TRBV9 and TRBJ2-7, with TRBD2 matching over 7 bases. This CDR3 has 16 residues. The trim removed 0 bases at V and 0 bases at J, leaving 6 bases unmatched. Germline values: CDR1 SGDLS, CDR2 YYNGEE. The CDR3: CASSVGRGGFSYEQYF. The CDR3 DNA sequence: TGTGCCAGCAGCGTAGGGAGGGGAGGGTTCTCCTACGAGCAGTACTTC.

The CDR3 here is CASSLGQGILNSPLHF. The CDR3 DNA reads TGTGCCAGCAGTTTAGGGCAGGGGATTTTGAATTCACCCCTCCACTTT. This rearrangement joins TRBV27 to TRBJ1-6; tentative D call: TRBD1 (6 bases). Trimming removed 2 bases from V and 7 bases from J, with 15 bases in between. The germline CDR1 and CDR2 sequences are MNHEY and SMNVEV (reference sequence). This CDR3 has 16 amino acids.

This chain links TRBV7-9 with TRBJ1-1; D gene ambiguous. The CDR3 is 12 residues long. The germline CDR1 and CDR2 sequences are SEHNR and FQNEAQ (reference sequence). Trimming took off 1 base at V and 6 bases at J, with 6 bases between the two ends. The CDR3 DNA follows: TGTGCCAGCAGCTTAGGACTTTCTGAAGCTTTCTTT. The encoded protein is CASSLGLSEAFF.

This chain joins TRBV7-9 and TRBJ1-1; 7 bases agree with TRBD1. V shed 2 bases and J 5 bases; nucleotides not matched to a gene: 8. The CDR3 extends over 15 amino acids. Looked up from germline, CDR1 is SEHNR and CDR2 is FQNEAQ (reference sequence). CDR3 region: CASSLIPNRGTEAFF. CDR3 in DNA: TGTGCCAGCAGCTTAATCCCCAACAGGGGTACTGAAGCTTTCTTT. The full variable domain, in which reference TRBV7-9 and TRBJ1-1 provide the parts outside the CDR3, is DTGVSQNPRHKITKRGQNVTFRCDPISEHNRLYWYRQTLGQGPEFLTYFQNEAQLEKSRLLSDRFSAERPKGSFSTLEIQRTEQGDSAMYLCASSLIPNRGTEAFFGQGTRLTVV.

This clone was counted a few times. The chain has TRBV4-3 and TRBJ1-3, with D uncertain. The V and J ends lost 0 bases and 0 bases respectively, with 9 bases between them. Germline V CDR1 and CDR2: LGHNA, YSLEER. The CDR3 runs to 16 residues. DNA for the CDR3: TGCGCCAGCAGCCAAGATCACCGGAGCTCTGGAAACACCATATATTTT. This codes for CASSQDHRSSGNTIYF.

This chain joins TRBV19 and TRBJ2-7; 8 bases map to TRBD1. This CDR3 has 15 residues. CDR1 is LNHDA and CDR2 is SQIVND in the germline V gene (reference sequence). The V and J ends lost 3 bases and 3 bases, in that order; junction bases with no gene match: 7. The DNA for the CDR3 is TGTGCCAGTAGTATCCCCGGGGGACAGGTCTACGAGCAGTACTTC. Amino acid sequence: CASSIPGGQVYEQYF.

CDR3 region: CASSPQITEAFF. CDR3 nucleotide sequence: TGTGCCAGCAGCCCCCAGATCACTGAAGCTTTCTTT. The genes are TRBV7-2 and TRBJ1-1, with D unclear. Germline V gives CDR1 SGHTA, CDR2 FQGNSA. Trimming removed 5 bases at V and 4 bases at J, with 8 bases between. CDR3 size: 12 residues.

The chain uses TRBV25-1 and TRBJ2-4; no reliable D call. This CDR3 has 14 amino acids. From germline, CDR1 is MGHDK and CDR2 SYGVNS. The V gene lost 3 bases and the J gene lost 8 bases, with 14 bases spanning the gap. The CDR3 reads CASSDGPSRDIQYF. In DNA form, the CDR3 reads TGTGCCAGCAGTGATGGTCCAAGCCGTGACATTCAGTACTTC.

Only a few counts were recorded for this clone. The chain recombines TRBV6-2 or TRBV6-3 with TRBJ2-7; no definite D call. The CDR3 sequence is 12 residues long. CDR1 is MNHEY and CDR2 is SVGEGT in the germline V gene. The V gene lost 6 bases and the J gene lost 5 bases, with 11 bases spanning the gap. Here the CDR3 DNA reads TGTGCCAGCAGCGAAATTGCGGACGAGCAGTACTTC. Its protein product is CASSEIADEQYF.

DNA for the CDR3: TGTGCCATCAGTTCCTTAGATAGAGATACGCAGTATTTT. Protein: CAISSLDRDTQYF. The rearrangement uses TRBV10-3 and TRBJ2-3; no reliable D call. Germline CDR1 and CDR2: ENHRY and SYGVKD. V shed 5 bases and J shed 5 bases, with 11 bases lying between them. The CDR3 totals 13 residues.

This clone has just a few counts. The sample carries other DNA sequences with the same CDR3. The gene calls are TRBV29-1 and TRBJ2-7; 8 nucleotides line up with TRBD2. Germline values: CDR1 SQVTM, CDR2 ANQGSEA. The CDR3 consists of 14 residues. The ends lost 3 bases at V and 3 bases at J; junction bases unmatched: 7. In nucleotides, the CDR3 is TGCAGCGTTGAGGGGTCGGGGGGGATCTACGAGCAGTACTTC. The encoded protein is CSVEGSGGIYEQYF.

This clone was picked up one time. The CDR3 bases are TGTGCCAGTGGGGACAGGAGTACTAGCAATCAGCCCCAGCATTTT. It specifies CASGDRSTSNQPQHF. This chain uses TRBV2 with TRBJ1-5, with 8 positions matching TRBD1. J lost 0 bases, V lost 9 bases, and 7 bases had no gene match. The CDR3 spans 15 residues. From germline, CDR1 is SNHLY and CDR2 FYNNEI.